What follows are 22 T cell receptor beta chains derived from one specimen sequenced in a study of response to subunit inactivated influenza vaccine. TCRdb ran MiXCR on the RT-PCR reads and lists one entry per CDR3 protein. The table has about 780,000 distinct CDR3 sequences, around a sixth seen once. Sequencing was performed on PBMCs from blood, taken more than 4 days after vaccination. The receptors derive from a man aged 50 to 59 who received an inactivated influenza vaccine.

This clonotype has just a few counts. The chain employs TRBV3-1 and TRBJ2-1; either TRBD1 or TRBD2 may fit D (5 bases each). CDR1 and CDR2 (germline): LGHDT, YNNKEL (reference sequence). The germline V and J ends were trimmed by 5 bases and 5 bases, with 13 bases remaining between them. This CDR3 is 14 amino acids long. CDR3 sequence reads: CASSFRDPHNEQFF. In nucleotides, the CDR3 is TGTGCCAGCAGCTTCCGGGACCCACACAATGAGCAGTTCTTC.

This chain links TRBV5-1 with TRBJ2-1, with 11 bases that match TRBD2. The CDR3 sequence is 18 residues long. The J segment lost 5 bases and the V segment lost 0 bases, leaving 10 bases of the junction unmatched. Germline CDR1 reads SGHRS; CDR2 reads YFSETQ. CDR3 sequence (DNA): TGCGCCAGCAGCTTGGTAGCGGGAGGGCAACGCGGGCACAATGAGCAGTTCTTC. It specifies CASSLVAGGQRGHNEQFF.

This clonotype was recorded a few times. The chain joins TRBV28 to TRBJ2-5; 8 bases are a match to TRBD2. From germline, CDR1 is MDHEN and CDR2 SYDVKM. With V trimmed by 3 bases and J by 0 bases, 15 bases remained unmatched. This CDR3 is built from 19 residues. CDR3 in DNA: TGTGCCAGCAGTTTTAATGCGGGCAGGACTAGCAGGTACCAAGAGACCCAGTACTTC. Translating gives CASSFNAGRTSRYQETQYF.

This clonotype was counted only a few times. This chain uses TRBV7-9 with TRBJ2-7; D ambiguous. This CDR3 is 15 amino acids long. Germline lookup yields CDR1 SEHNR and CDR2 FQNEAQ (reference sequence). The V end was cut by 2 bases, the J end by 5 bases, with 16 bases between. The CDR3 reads CASSLSTLVNHEQYF. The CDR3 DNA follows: TGTGCCAGCAGCTTAAGTACCCTAGTTAACCACGAGCAGTACTTC.

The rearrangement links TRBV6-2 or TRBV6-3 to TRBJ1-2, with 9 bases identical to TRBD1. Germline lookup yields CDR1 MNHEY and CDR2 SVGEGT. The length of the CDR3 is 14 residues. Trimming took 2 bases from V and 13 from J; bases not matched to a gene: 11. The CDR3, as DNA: TGTGCCAGCAGTTACACCGGGACAGGGATTTTAACCACCTTC. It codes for CASSYTGTGILTTF.

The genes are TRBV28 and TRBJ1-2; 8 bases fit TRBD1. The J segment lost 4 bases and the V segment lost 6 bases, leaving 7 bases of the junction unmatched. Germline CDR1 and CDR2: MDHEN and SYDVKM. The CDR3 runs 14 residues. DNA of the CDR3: TGTGCCAGCAGCCAACAGGGGGTGAGCTATGGCTACACCTTC. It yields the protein CASSQQGVSYGYTF.

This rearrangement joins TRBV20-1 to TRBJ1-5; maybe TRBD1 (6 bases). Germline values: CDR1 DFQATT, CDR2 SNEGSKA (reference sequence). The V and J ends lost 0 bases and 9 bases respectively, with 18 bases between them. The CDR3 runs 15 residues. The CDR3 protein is CSAREGAVPAGPQHF. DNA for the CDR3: TGCAGTGCTAGAGAGGGGGCGGTACCAGCGGGGCCCCAGCATTTT.

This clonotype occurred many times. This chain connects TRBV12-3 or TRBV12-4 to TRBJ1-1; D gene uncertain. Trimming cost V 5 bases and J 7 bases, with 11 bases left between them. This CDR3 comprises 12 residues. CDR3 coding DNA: TGTGCCAGCAGTATTGGGCTTTATGAAGCTTTCTTT. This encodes CASSIGLYEAFF.

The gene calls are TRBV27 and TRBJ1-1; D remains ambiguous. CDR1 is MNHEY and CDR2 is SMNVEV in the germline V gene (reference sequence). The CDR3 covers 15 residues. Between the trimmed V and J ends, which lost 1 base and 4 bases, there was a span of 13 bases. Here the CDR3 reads CASSLYSGVGTEAFF. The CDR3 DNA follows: TGTGCCAGCAGTTTATATTCGGGTGTAGGCACTGAAGCTTTCTTT.

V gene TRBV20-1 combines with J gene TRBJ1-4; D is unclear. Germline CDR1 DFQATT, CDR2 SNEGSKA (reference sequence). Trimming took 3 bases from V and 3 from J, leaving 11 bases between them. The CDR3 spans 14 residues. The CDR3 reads CSARESVANEKLFF. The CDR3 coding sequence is TGCAGTGCTAGGGAATCTGTTGCTAATGAAAAACTGTTTTTT.

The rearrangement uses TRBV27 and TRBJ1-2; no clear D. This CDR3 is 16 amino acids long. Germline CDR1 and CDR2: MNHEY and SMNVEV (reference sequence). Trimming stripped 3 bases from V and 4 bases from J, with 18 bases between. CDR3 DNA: TGTGCCAGCAGTTTGAAGGTGGGGTTACCATCCTATGGCTACACCTTC. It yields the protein CASSLKVGLPSYGYTF.

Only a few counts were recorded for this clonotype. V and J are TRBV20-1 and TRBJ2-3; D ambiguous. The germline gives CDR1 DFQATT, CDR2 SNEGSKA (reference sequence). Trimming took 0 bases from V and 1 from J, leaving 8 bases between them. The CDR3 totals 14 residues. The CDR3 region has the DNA TGCAGTGCTAGAGAGGTGACGGGCACAGATACGCAGTATTTT. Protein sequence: CSAREVTGTDTQYF.

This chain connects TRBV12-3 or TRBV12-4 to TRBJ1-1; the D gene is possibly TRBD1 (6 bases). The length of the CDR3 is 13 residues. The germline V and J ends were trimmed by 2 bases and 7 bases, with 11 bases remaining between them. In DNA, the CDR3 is TGTGCCAGCAGTTTAATGCAGGGGATTGAAGCTTTCTTT. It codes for CASSLMQGIEAFF.

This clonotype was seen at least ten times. CDR3 loop: CASRGSPGQGYEQYF. CDR3 nucleotides: TGTGCCAGCAGAGGATCACCGGGACAGGGATACGAGCAGTACTTC. The gene calls are TRBV7-9 and TRBJ2-7; 9 nucleotides agree with TRBD1. V lost 6 bases to trimming and J lost 4 bases; unmatched junction nucleotides: 10. The germline V gene has CDR1 SEHNR and CDR2 FQNEAQ (reference sequence). This CDR3 is built from 15 residues.

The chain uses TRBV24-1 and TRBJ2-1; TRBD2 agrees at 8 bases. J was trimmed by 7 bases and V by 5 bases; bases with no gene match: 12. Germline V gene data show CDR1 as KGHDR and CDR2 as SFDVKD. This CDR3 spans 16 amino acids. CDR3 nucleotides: TGTGCCACCAGTGGAAGTCCTAGCGGGTTTTCTAATGAGCAGTTCTTC. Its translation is CATSGSPSGFSNEQFF.

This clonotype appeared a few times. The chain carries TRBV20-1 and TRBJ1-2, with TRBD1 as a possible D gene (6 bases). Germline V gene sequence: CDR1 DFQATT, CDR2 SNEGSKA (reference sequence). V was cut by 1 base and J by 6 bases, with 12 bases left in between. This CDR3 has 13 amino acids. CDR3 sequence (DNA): TGCAGTGCTAGAGGGGGGGGGCGCGATGGCTACACCTTC. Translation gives CSARGGGRDGYTF.

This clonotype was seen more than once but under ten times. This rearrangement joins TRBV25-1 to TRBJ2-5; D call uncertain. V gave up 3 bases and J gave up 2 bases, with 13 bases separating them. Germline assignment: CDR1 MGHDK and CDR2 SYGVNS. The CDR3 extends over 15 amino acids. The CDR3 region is CASSDKTVIQETQYF. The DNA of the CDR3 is TGTGCCAGCAGTGATAAAACAGTGATTCAAGAGACCCAGTACTTC.

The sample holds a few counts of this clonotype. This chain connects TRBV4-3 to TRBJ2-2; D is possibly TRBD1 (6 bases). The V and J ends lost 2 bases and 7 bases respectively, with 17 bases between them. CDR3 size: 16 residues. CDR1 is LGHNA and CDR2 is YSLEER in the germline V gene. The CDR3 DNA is TGCGCCAGCAGCCAACAGTGGCAGGGGCAAATCGGGGAGCTGTTTTTT. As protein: CASSQQWQGQIGELFF.

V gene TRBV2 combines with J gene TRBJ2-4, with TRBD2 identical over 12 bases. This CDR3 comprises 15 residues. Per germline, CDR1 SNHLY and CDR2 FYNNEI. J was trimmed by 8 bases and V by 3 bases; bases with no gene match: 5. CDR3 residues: CASSDASGGGDIQYF. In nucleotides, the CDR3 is TGTGCCAGCAGTGATGCTAGCGGGGGGGGGGACATTCAGTACTTC.

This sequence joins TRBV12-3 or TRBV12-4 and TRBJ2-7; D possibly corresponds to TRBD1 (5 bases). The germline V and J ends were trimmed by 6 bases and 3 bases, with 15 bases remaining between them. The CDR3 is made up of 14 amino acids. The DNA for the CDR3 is TGTGCCAGCAGCGAAAAGGGGATAGTCTACGAGCAGTACTTC. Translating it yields CASSEKGIVYEQYF.

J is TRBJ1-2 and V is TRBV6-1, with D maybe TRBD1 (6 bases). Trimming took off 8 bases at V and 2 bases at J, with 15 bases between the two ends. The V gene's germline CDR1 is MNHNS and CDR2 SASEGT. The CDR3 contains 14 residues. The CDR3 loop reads CASSRRGGNYGYTF. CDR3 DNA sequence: TGTGCCAGCTCGCGGCGTGGGGGCAACTATGGCTACACCTTC.

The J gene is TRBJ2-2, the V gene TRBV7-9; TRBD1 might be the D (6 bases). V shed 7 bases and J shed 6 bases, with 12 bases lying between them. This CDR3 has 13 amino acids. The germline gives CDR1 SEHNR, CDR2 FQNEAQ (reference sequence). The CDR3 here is CASTLGHPGELFF. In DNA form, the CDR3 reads TGTGCCAGCACCTTGGGACATCCCGGGGAGCTGTTTTTT.